Sequencing of this TCR beta chain was carried out in a study of OX40 agonist ivuxolimab in advanced cancers. Whole-study findings and limits: Specificity for antigen went undetermined in the expanded peripheral T cells.

The CDR3 contains 14 residues. Germline V gene sequence: CDR1 MGHDK, CDR2 SYGVNS. The repertoire was sequenced with immunoSEQ multiplex PCR; TCRdb's copy has only in-frame clones and lacks some. The table shows about 36,000 clones, with 76% occurring only once. On this clone: The antigen remains undetermined.

This chain joins TRBV25-1 and TRBJ2-5, with TRBD1 identical over 7 bases. The DNA end favors TRBJ2-7, so the J call may be wrong. The material sequenced was CD4+ or CD8+ T cells sorted from blood, taken in a trial of the OX40 agonist ivuxolimab. This TCR came from an adult with an advanced solid tumor such as melanoma, head and neck, liver or kidney cancer. The CDR3 protein is CASSSSLDRAEQYF. In DNA form, the CDR3 reads TGTGCCAGCAGTTCCTCATTAGACAGGGCCGAGCAGTACTTC.